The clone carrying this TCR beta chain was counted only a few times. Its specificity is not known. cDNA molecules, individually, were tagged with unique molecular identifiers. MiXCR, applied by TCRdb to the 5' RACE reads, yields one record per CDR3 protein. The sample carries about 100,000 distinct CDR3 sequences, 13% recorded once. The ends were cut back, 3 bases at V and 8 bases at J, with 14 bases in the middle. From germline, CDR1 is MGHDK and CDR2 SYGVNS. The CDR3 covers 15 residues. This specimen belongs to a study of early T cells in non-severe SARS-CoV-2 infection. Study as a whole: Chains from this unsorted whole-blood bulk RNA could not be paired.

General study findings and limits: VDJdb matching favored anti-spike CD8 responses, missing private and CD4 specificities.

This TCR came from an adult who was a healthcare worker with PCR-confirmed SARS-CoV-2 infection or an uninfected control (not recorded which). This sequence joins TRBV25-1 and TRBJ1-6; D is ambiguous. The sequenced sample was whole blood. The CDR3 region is CASSDISHGYSPLHF. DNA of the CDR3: TGTGCCAGCAGTGATATCAGCCATGGTTATTCACCCCTCCACTTT. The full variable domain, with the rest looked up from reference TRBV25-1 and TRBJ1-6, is EADIYQTPRYLVIGTGKKITLECSQTMGHDKMYWYQQDPGMELHLIHYSYGVNSTEKGDLSSESTVSRIRTEHFPLTLESARPSHTSQYLCASSDISHGYSPLHFGNGTRLTVT.